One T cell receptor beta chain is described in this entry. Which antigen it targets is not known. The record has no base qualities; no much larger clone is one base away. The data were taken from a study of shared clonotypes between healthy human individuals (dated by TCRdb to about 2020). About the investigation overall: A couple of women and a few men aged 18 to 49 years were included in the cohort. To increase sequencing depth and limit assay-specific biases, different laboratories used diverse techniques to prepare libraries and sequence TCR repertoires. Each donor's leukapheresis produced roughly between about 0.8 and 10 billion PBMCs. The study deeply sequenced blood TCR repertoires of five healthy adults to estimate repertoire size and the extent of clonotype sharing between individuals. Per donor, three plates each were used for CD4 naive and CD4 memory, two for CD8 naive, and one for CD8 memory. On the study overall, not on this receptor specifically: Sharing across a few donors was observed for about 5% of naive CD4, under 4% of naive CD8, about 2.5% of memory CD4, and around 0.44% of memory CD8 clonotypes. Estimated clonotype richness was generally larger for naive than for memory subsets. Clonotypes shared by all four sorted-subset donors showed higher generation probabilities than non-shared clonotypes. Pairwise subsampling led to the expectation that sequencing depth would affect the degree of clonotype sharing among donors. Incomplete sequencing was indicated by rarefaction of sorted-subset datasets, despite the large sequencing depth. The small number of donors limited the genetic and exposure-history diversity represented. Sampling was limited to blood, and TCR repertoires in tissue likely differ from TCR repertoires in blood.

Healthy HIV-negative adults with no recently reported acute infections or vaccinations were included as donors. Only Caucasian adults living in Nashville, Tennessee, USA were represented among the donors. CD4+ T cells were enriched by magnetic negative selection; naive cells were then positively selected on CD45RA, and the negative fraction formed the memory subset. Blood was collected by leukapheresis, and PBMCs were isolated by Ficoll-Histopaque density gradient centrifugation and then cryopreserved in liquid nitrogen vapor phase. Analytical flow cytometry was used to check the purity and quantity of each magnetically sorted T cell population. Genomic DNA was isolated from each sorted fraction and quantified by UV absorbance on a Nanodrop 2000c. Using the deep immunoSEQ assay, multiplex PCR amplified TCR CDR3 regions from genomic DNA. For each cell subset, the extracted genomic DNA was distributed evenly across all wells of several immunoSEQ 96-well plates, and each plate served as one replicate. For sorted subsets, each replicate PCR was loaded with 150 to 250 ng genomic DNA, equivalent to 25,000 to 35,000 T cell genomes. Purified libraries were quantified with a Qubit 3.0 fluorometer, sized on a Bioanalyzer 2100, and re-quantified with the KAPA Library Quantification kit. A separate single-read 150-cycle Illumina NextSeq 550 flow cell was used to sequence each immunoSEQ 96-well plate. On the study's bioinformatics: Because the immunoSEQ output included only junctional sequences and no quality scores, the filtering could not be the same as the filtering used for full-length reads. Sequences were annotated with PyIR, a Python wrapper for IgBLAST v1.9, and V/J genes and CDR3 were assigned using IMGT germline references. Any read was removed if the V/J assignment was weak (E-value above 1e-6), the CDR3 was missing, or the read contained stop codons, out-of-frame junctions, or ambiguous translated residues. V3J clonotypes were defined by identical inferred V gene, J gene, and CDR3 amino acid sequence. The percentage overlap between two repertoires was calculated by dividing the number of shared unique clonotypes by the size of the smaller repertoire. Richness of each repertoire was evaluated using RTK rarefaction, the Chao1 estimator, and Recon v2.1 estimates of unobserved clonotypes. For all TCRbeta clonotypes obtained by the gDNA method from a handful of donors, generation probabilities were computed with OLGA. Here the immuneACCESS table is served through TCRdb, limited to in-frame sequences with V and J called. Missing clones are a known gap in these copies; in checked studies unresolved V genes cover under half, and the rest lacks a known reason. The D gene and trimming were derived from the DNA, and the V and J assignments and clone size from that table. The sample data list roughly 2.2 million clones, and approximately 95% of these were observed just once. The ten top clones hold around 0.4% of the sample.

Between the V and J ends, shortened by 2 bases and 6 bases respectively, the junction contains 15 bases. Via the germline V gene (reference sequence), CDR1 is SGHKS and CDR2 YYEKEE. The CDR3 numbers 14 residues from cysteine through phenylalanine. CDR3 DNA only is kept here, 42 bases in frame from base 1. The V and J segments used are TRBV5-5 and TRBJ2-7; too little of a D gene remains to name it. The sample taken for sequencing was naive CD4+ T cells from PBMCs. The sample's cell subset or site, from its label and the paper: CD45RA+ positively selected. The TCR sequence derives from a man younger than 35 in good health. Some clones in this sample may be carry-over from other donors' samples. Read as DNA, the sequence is TGTGCCAGCAGCTTAACCACCCGGACGGGCGAGCAGTACTTC. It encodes CASSLTTRTGEQYF.